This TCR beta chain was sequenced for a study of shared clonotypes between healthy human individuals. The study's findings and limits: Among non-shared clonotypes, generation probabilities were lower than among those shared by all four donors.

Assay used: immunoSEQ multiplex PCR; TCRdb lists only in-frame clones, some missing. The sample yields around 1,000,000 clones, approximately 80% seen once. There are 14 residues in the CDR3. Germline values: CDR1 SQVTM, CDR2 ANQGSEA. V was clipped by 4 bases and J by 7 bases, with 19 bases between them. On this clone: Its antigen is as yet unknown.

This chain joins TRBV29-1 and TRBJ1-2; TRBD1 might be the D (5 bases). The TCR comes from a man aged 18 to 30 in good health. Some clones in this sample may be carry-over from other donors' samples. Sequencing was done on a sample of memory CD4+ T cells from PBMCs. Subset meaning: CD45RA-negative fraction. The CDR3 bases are TGCAGCGTTGTCGAGCAGGGTACTCTCTTTGGCTACACCTTC. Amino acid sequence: CSVVEQGTLFGYTF.